This T cell receptor (beta chain) derives from a study of CD8 T cells in Susac syndrome. Study-level points and caveats: Acknowledgment was made by the study that its TCR sequencing and HLA analysis involved a relatively small number of individuals.

Germline CDR1 is KGHSH and CDR2 is LQKENI. There are 14 residues in the CDR3. V was shortened by 0 bases and J by 8 bases, with 13 bases between the two germline ends. It was treatment-naive patients with stable or active relapsing-remitting disease who made up the multiple sclerosis controls. Negative isolation was used for CD8+ and CD4+ T cells and FACS enrichment for TEMRA cells. RNA, at about 0.45 to 1 ug, was reverse transcribed with random hexamers. Amplification of TCR beta CDR3 used immunoSEQ multiplex PCR across 54 Vbeta and 13 Jbeta. TCRdb reprocessed the immunoSEQ multiplex PCR reads via MiXCR and lists one record per CDR3 protein. The data contain just over 150,000 distinct CDR3 sequences, less than 97% of them singletons. Concerning this clonotype: What it binds is unknown.

V and J are TRBV18 and TRBJ1-2; D is unresolved. Sequencing was done on a sample of CD8+ T cells from PBMCs. This TCR was recovered from a human donor with multiple sclerosis. The CDR3 nucleotides read TGTGCCAGCTCACCACCGAAATTAGCCCTCGGCTACACCTTC. It codes for CASSPPKLALGYTF.